The present T cell receptor (beta chain) was sequenced within a study of read filtering for tumor transcriptome and immune sequencing. From roughly 390 ng of RNA, a library with molecular barcoded alpha/delta and beta/gamma adaptors was made. Each CDR3 protein gets one entry after TCRdb re-called the reads with MiXCR. Of roughly 130,000 distinct CDR3 sequences listed, about an eighth are singletons. The table lists this clonotype with many counts. After removal of 6 bases from V and 6 bases from J, the junction contained 8 bases not matched to a gene. The CDR3 length is 15 residues. Germline V gene data show CDR1 as SNHLY and CDR2 as FYNNEI.

The sequencing sample was made of a population of CD138-negative cells sorted from bone marrow. This receptor was identified in a donor at least 40 years old with multiple myeloma. The chain is built from TRBV2 and TRBJ1-6, with 7 positions matching TRBD1. CDR3 sequence: CASSQPGQPNSPLHF. CDR3 coding DNA: TGTGCCAGCAGCCAGCCGGGACAGCCTAATTCACCCCTCCACTTT. Using reference TRBV2 and TRBJ1-6 for the parts outside the CDR3, the full variable domain is EPEVTQTPSHQVTQMGQEVILRCVPISNHLYFYWYRQILGQKVEFLVSFYNNEISEKSEIFDDQFSVERPDGSNFTLKIRSTKLEDSAMYFCASSQPGQPNSPLHFGNGTRLTVT.